These 9 T cell receptor beta chains were sequenced from one sample in a study of Ad26.COV2.S vaccination and SARS-CoV-2 variants. Measured with immunoSEQ multiplex PCR; TCRdb has only the in-frame clones, and not every one. The sample has about 350,000 clones; about 86% are singletons. Treatment meaning: around 19 received Ad26.COV2.S at low or high dose, single or two shots; about 5 received placebo; per-sample allocation not given. Material that was analyzed had been drawn on day 63 after the first vaccine or placebo injection. Sequences were derived from peripheral blood, sampled in a trial of Ad26.COV2.S vaccine versus placebo. All receptors derive from a person aged 18-65 years who received the Ad26.COV2.S COVID-19 vaccine or a placebo.

The chain joins TRBV3-1 (or the pseudogene TRBV3-2) to TRBJ1-3; no reliable D call. The CDR3 consists of 15 residues. The V end lost 1 base, the J end lost 0 bases, and 7 bases lay between the germline ends. The germline gives CDR1 LGHDT, CDR2 YNNKEL (reference sequence). The CDR3 bases are TGTGCCAGCAGCCAAGTCAAGATCTCTGGAAACACCATATATTTT. Its protein product is CASSQVKISGNTIYF.

This clone showed up just a few times. J is TRBJ1-1 and V is TRBV28; no reliable D call. This CDR3 region has 15 residues. Trimming stripped 7 bases from V and 3 bases from J, with 18 bases between. CDR1 is MDHEN, CDR2 SYDVKM, per germline. The CDR3, as DNA: TGTGCCAGCACCGCACCAGGTTTGGGTCACACTGAAGCTTTCTTT. It is translated as CASTAPGLGHTEAFF.

The chain combines TRBV6-4 with TRBJ2-3, with 13 bases that match TRBD2. The CDR3 loop spans 18 amino acids. The germline gives CDR1 MRHNA, CDR2 SNTAGT. The junction had 9 bases not matched to a gene; V was cut back by 6 bases and J by 0 bases. CDR3 in amino acids: CASREQLAGGVSTDTQYF. As DNA, the CDR3 is TGTGCCAGCAGGGAACAACTAGCGGGAGGGGTAAGCACAGATACGCAGTATTTT.

This clone was seen a single time. V and J are TRBV9 and TRBJ1-1; 7 nucleotides line up with TRBD1. The ends lost 0 bases at V and 0 bases at J; junction bases unmatched: 5. The CDR3 extends over 16 amino acids. Germline CDR1 reads SGDLS; CDR2 reads YYNGEE. The CDR3 here is CASSVEAQGMNTEAFF. CDR3 in DNA: TGTGCCAGCAGCGTAGAAGCACAGGGGATGAACACTGAAGCTTTCTTT. Using reference TRBV9 and TRBJ1-1 for the parts outside the CDR3, the full variable domain is DSGVTQTPKHLITATGQRVTLRCSPRSGDLSVYWYQQSLDQGLQFLIQYYNGEERAKGNILERFSAQQFPDLHSELNLSSLELGDSALYFCASSVEAQGMNTEAFFGQGTRLTVV.

The V and J genes are TRBV18 and TRBJ2-1; D is perhaps TRBD2 (5 bases). CDR3 length: 13 residues. V was cut by 5 bases and J by 4 bases, with 9 bases left in between. Germline values: CDR1 KGHSH, CDR2 LQKENI. As DNA, the CDR3 is TGTGCCAGCTCATCCGGACTTTACAATGAGCAGTTCTTC. Amino acids: CASSSGLYNEQFF.

This chain links TRBV6-6 with TRBJ1-6; no clear D gene. This CDR3 spans 15 amino acids. Looked up from germline, CDR1 is MNHNY and CDR2 is SVGAGI (reference sequence). V dropped 0 bases and J dropped 0 bases, with 3 bases sitting between them. CDR3 sequence (DNA): TGTGCCAGCAGTTACTCGAGCTCCTATAATTCACCCCTCCACTTT. Translation gives CASSYSSSYNSPLHF.

This clone occurred once. The chain joins TRBV19 to TRBJ2-7; possible D gene TRBD2, 5 bases. Germline assignment: CDR1 LNHDA and CDR2 SQIVND (reference sequence). This CDR3 region has 15 residues. V lost 5 bases and J 3 bases, leaving 17 bases between the germline ends. CDR3 nucleotide sequence: TGTGCCAGTAGTTTCCTACTAGAGTCCGTCTACGAGCAGTACTTC. Its protein product is CASSFLLESVYEQYF. Drawing the rest from reference TRBV19 and TRBJ2-7, the complete variable domain is DGGITQSPKYLFRKEGQNVTLSCEQNLNHDAMYWYRQDPGQGLRLIYYSQIVNDFQKGDIAEGYSVSREKKESFPLTVTSAQKNPTAFYLCASSFLLESVYEQYFGPGTRLTVT.

V is TRBV7-2 and J is TRBJ1-1, with D perhaps matching TRBD1 (5 bases). The V gene lost 6 bases and the J gene lost 0 bases, with 8 bases spanning the gap. From germline, CDR1 is SGHTA and CDR2 FQGNSA. This CDR3 has 13 residues. CDR3 sequence: CASRGALNTEAFF. In DNA, the CDR3 is TGTGCCAGCAGAGGGGCGCTGAACACTGAAGCTTTCTTT.

The rearrangement uses TRBV7-3 and TRBJ2-3; 9 bases are a match to TRBD2. The CDR3 contains 14 residues. The germline V gene has CDR1 SGHTA and CDR2 FQGTGA. Trimming removed 5 bases from V and 6 bases from J; junction bases left unmatched: 6. The CDR3 protein is CASSHSGGKDTQYF. In DNA, the CDR3 is TGTGCCAGCAGCCATAGCGGGGGCAAGGATACGCAGTATTTT.